These 30 T cell receptor beta chains were sequenced from one sample in a study of PD-L1 blockade in urothelial cancer. Only in-frame clones appear in the TCRdb table, and some are missing; sequencing was by immunoSEQ multiplex PCR. The repertoire holds around 66,000 clones, with 88% as singletons. Indicated time point: peripheral blood 6 weeks after treatment start. Sequenced material: PBMCs, taken around atezolizumab (anti-PD-L1) treatment. All receptors come from a man between 60 and 75 years old with urothelial cancer.

The J gene is TRBJ2-5, the V gene TRBV7-2; D is uncertain. Trimming cost V 6 bases and J 9 bases, with 11 bases left between them. Germline V CDR1 and CDR2: SGHTA, FQGNSA. The CDR3 consists of 11 residues. CDR3 loop: CASRESWAQYF. Written as DNA, the CDR3 is TGTGCCAGCAGGGAGAGTTGGGCCCAGTACTTC.

The rearrangement uses TRBV12-5 and TRBJ2-2, with a possible D match to TRBD1 (6 bases). Germline loops: CDR1 LGHNT, CDR2 FRNRAP. The CDR3 runs to 13 residues. Trimming pared 5 bases from V and 5 bases from J, leaving 9 bases between. The CDR3 DNA reads as TGTGCTAGTGGTCCACAGGGAACCGGGGAGCTGTTTTTT. This translates into CASGPQGTGELFF.

In this sample, this clone turned up once. V gene TRBV7-9 combines with J gene TRBJ2-2, with TRBD2 as a possible D gene (6 bases). The CDR3 sequence is 19 residues long. Deletions cut 2 bases from V and 1 base from J, with 20 bases between. Looked up from germline, CDR1 is SEHNR and CDR2 is FQNEAQ (reference sequence). The CDR3 sequence: CASSLPEDGTRGNTGELFF. CDR3 sequence (DNA): TGTGCCAGCAGCTTACCCGAAGATGGGACTCGCGGGAACACCGGGGAGCTGTTTTTT.

The rearrangement joins TRBV6-9 to TRBJ2-3; TRBD2 matches at 11 bases. Germline-derived CDR1 and CDR2 are MNHGY and SVAAGI. The length of the CDR3 is 20 residues. J lost 6 bases, V lost 8 bases, and 25 bases had no gene match. CDR3 protein: CASFFSRWGTSGPRVDTQYF. Here the CDR3 DNA reads TGTGCCAGCTTCTTCTCCCGGTGGGGGACTAGCGGCCCGAGGGTCGATACGCAGTATTTT.

This chain uses TRBV7-9 with TRBJ1-4; D uncertain. CDR1 and CDR2 from the germline V gene are SEHNR and FQNEAQ (reference sequence). V gave up 4 bases and J gave up 7 bases, with 19 bases separating them. The CDR3 runs 16 residues. The CDR3 here is CASSSDIGILTEKLFF. The CDR3 DNA reads as TGTGCCAGCAGCTCTGACATTGGTATTCTGACTGAAAAACTGTTTTTT.

This clone was detected only once. The V call is TRBV2, the J call TRBJ2-7; tentative D call: TRBD1 (6 bases). V was clipped by 6 bases and J by 3 bases, with 9 bases between them. Looked up from germline, CDR1 is SNHLY and CDR2 is FYNNEI. The CDR3 is 12 residues long. The CDR3: CASREDSYEQYF. CDR3 DNA sequence: TGTGCCAGCAGGGAGGACAGCTACGAGCAGTACTTC.

This clone was observed a handful of times. This sequence joins TRBV28 and TRBJ2-3; D gene uncertain. This CDR3 has 11 amino acids. In germline, CDR1 is MDHEN, CDR2 SYDVKM. V was clipped by 5 bases and J by 6 bases, with 6 bases between them. This CDR3 reads CASSLTDTQYF. DNA of the CDR3: TGTGCCAGCAGTCTGACTGATACGCAGTATTTT.

V gene TRBV12-5 combines with J gene TRBJ1-1; 9 bases align to TRBD1. J was trimmed by 1 base and V by 6 bases; bases with no gene match: 6. CDR3 length equals 15 residues. Germline CDR1 and CDR2: LGHNT and FRNRAP. Here the CDR3 DNA reads TGTGCTAGTGGCACTCGGACAGGGGAGAACACTGAAGCTTTCTTT. It yields the protein CASGTRTGENTEAFF.

The chain couples TRBV13 to TRBJ1-5; 7 positions agree with TRBD1. V was clipped by 4 bases and J by 4 bases; unmatched bases: 4. The CDR3 length is 14 residues. Per germline, CDR1 PRHDT and CDR2 FYEKMQ (reference sequence). As DNA, the CDR3 is TGTGCCAGCAGCTCCGGGACAGAGAATCAGCCCCAGCATTTT. It codes for CASSSGTENQPQHF.

V usage is TRBV5-5 and J usage is TRBJ2-5; D not resolved. Germline V CDR1 and CDR2: SGHKS, YYEKEE (reference sequence). This CDR3 has 14 amino acids. V was pared by 2 bases and J by 0 bases, with 8 bases between. DNA of the CDR3: TGTGCCAGCAGCTTCCAGGCCTACCAAGAGACCCAGTACTTC. Amino acid sequence: CASSFQAYQETQYF.

The chain combines TRBV10-1 with TRBJ1-4; possibly TRBD1 for D (5 bases). With 5 bases removed from V and 3 bases from J, the gap between germline ends came to 13 bases. The CDR3 extends over 15 amino acids. Germline values: CDR1 WNHNN, CDR2 SYGVQD (reference sequence). The DNA for the CDR3 is TGCGCCAGCAGTTATAGGACATTCGCTAATGAAAAACTGTTTTTT. Amino acid sequence: CASSYRTFANEKLFF.

The genes are TRBV28 and TRBJ1-4; D perhaps matches TRBD1 (6 bases). V was cut by 6 bases and J by 4 bases, with 15 bases left in between. Per the germline V gene, CDR1 is MDHEN and CDR2 is SYDVKM. CDR3 length equals 15 residues. DNA of the CDR3: TGTGCCAGCAGACCCCCAGGGACATTTAATGAAAAACTGTTTTTT. It translates to CASRPPGTFNEKLFF.

CDR3 protein: CASSLSGRRRALNTGELFF. CDR3 sequence (DNA): TGTGCCAGCAGCTTATCAGGGAGAAGGAGGGCTCTGAACACCGGGGAGCTGTTTTTT. This chain uses TRBV7-2 with TRBJ2-2, with TRBD2 as a possible D gene (6 bases). Germline assignment: CDR1 SGHTA and CDR2 FQGNSA. Trimming took off 2 bases at V and 1 base at J, with 20 bases between the two ends. There are 19 residues in the CDR3.

This sequence joins TRBV25-1 and TRBJ2-6, with no clear D. The germline gives CDR1 MGHDK, CDR2 SYGVNS. V lost 10 bases to trimming and J lost 0 bases, with 4 bases between them. This CDR3 contains 12 residues. CDR3 bases: TGTGCCACCAACTCTGGGGCCAACGTCCTGACTTTC. Translated, it gives CATNSGANVLTF.

The chain recombines TRBV11-3 with TRBJ2-2; TRBD2 aligns across 8 bases. J was trimmed by 0 bases and V by 5 bases; bases with no gene match: 2. From germline, CDR1 is SGHNT and CDR2 YENEEA. The CDR3 is 15 residues long. The CDR3 loop reads CASSRAGANTGELFF. The CDR3 nucleotides read TGTGCCAGCAGCCGAGCGGGGGCGAACACCGGGGAGCTGTTTTTT. Looking up the rest from reference TRBV11-3 and TRBJ2-2 gives the full variable domain: EAGVVQSPRYKIIEKKQPVAFWCNPISGHNTLYWYLQNLGQGPELLIRYENEEAVDDSQLPKDRFSAERLKGVDSTLKIQPAELGDSAVYLCASSRAGANTGELFFGEGSRLTVL.

J is TRBJ2-1 and V is TRBV13; the match to TRBD2 covers 8 bases. V was clipped by 6 bases and J by 4 bases; unmatched bases: 8. Germline CDR1 PRHDT, CDR2 FYEKMQ (reference sequence). The CDR3 consists of 15 residues. The CDR3 DNA reads TGTGCCAGCAGTTTGAGCGGGGGACCGTACAATGAGCAGTTCTTC. Translating it yields CASSLSGGPYNEQFF.

V gene TRBV6-6 combines with J gene TRBJ1-5; D may be TRBD1 (6 bases). This CDR3 is 15 amino acids long. The V end lost 4 bases, the J end lost 4 bases, and 14 bases lay between the germline ends. Germline V lookup: CDR1 MNHNY, CDR2 SVGAGI (reference sequence). The CDR3 DNA is TGTGCCAGCAGTTGGGAGGGACACAATAATCAGCCCCAGCATTTT. It translates to CASSWEGHNNQPQHF.

V is TRBV10-3 and J is TRBJ1-1; TRBD1 aligns across 9 bases. After removal of 7 bases from V and 5 bases from J, the junction contained 8 bases not matched to a gene. CDR1 is ENHRY and CDR2 is SYGVKD in the germline V gene. CDR3 length equals 14 residues. The CDR3 spells CAIKMGTGKTEAFF. The CDR3, as DNA: TGTGCCATCAAGATGGGGACAGGGAAAACTGAAGCTTTCTTT.

The J gene is TRBJ2-2, the V gene TRBV7-2, with D possibly matching TRBD1 (6 bases). V lost 5 bases and J lost 6, with 13 bases in between. Looked up from germline, CDR1 is SGHTA and CDR2 is FQGNSA. The CDR3 has 14 amino acids. The CDR3 here is CASSLTGGPGELFF. The CDR3 DNA reads TGTGCCAGCAGCCTAACTGGGGGCCCCGGGGAGCTGTTTTTT.

The chain links TRBV6-4 to TRBJ2-7; possible D gene TRBD1, 6 bases. Trimming pared 5 bases from V and 3 bases from J, leaving 14 bases between. The germline CDR1 and CDR2 sequences are MRHNA and SNTAGT. This CDR3 is 14 amino acids long. This chain's CDR3 is CASSRGQPFYEQYF. The CDR3 DNA is TGTGCCAGCAGTCGTGGACAGCCGTTCTACGAGCAGTACTTC.

V gene TRBV5-1 combines with J gene TRBJ2-3; 7 bases fit TRBD2. The germline V gene encodes CDR1 SGHRS and CDR2 YFSETQ. J lost 3 bases, V lost 3 bases, and 7 bases had no gene match. The CDR3 extends over 15 amino acids. The CDR3 region has the DNA TGCGCCAGCAGCTCCCAACGGGGGGTAACAGATACGCAGTATTTT. As protein: CASSSQRGVTDTQYF.

The chain uses TRBV28 and TRBJ2-4; maybe TRBD2 (6 bases). Trimming pared 5 bases from V and 8 bases from J, leaving 13 bases between. CDR1 and CDR2 from the germline V gene are MDHEN and SYDVKM. This CDR3 comprises 13 residues. The CDR3 loop is CASSRPPGDIQYF. CDR3 sequence (DNA): TGTGCCAGCAGTCGCCCCCCGGGGGACATTCAGTACTTC.

Only one count was recorded for this clone. V usage is TRBV7-9 and J usage is TRBJ2-1, with D hard to call. Germline lookup yields CDR1 SEHNR and CDR2 FQNEAQ (reference sequence). This CDR3 spans 13 amino acids. The V end was cut by 3 bases, the J end by 8 bases, with 11 bases between. This chain's CDR3 is CASSFVRRDEQFF. In DNA form, the CDR3 reads TGTGCCAGCAGCTTCGTCCGTAGAGATGAGCAGTTCTTC.

The V and J genes are TRBV9 and TRBJ1-1; a weak D match, TRBD1 (6 bases). The germline CDR1 and CDR2 sequences are SGDLS and YYNGEE. This CDR3 spans 14 amino acids. The ends were cut back, 4 bases at V and 7 bases at J, with 17 bases in the middle. The CDR3 bases are TGTGCCAGCAGCCCGGGACATCCGACAAGTGAAGCTTTCTTT. It encodes CASSPGHPTSEAFF.

This rearrangement joins TRBV6-5 to TRBJ2-7; D is possibly TRBD2 (5 bases). The germline gives CDR1 MNHEY, CDR2 SVGAGI. Trimming left V 8 bases short and J 5 bases short, with 19 bases between. This CDR3 has 14 residues. The CDR3 region is CASGSRHQTHEQYF. In DNA, the CDR3 is TGTGCCAGCGGGAGTCGACACCAAACCCACGAGCAGTACTTC.

The chain recombines TRBV7-9 with TRBJ1-1; TRBD1 aligns across 8 bases. Germline-derived CDR1 and CDR2 are SEHNR and FQNEAQ (reference sequence). There are 15 residues in the CDR3. After removal of 5 bases from V and 1 base from J, the junction contained 6 bases not matched to a gene. The CDR3 bases are TGTGCCAGCAGCCGAGACAGGGGTTCGAACACTGAAGCTTTCTTT. This gives the protein CASSRDRGSNTEAFF.

The chain employs TRBV6-1 and TRBJ2-2; no clear D gene. This CDR3 region has 14 residues. In germline, CDR1 is MNHNS, CDR2 SASEGT. The CDR3 here is CAIQLSGNTGELFF. For the CDR3, the DNA is TGTGCTATCCAATTGTCAGGGAACACCGGGGAGCTGTTTTTT.

This chain links TRBV5-1 with TRBJ2-7; tentatively, D is TRBD1 (6 bases). The CDR3 is 15 amino acids. V was trimmed by 0 bases and J by 2 bases, leaving 12 bases between them. CDR1 is SGHRS and CDR2 is YFSETQ in the germline V gene. The CDR3 spells CASSLDRAFTYEQYF. The CDR3 bases are TGCGCCAGCAGCTTGGACAGGGCCTTTACCTACGAGCAGTACTTC.

This rearrangement joins TRBV5-4 to TRBJ2-7; 10 positions agree with TRBD2. This CDR3 spans 15 amino acids. CDR1 and CDR2 (germline): SGHNT, YYREEE (reference sequence). Unmatched junction bases numbered 6, after V lost 4 bases and J lost 2 bases. The chain's CDR3 is CASSIPGTSAYEQYF. The CDR3 DNA reads as TGTGCCAGCAGCATACCCGGGACTAGCGCCTACGAGCAGTACTTC.

The chain is built from TRBV5-1 and TRBJ2-5; no firm D call. The germline V and J ends were trimmed by 3 bases and 0 bases, with 9 bases remaining between them. Germline CDR1 and CDR2: SGHRS and YFSETQ. The CDR3 runs to 14 residues. The CDR3 region has the DNA TGCGCCAGCAGCTCTCCCGTGTACCAAGAGACCCAGTACTTC. Protein: CASSSPVYQETQYF.